Below are 16 T cell receptor beta chains sequenced from a single sample in a study of blood T cell repertoires in COVID-19. Only in-frame clones appear in the TCRdb table, and some are missing; sequencing was by immunoSEQ multiplex PCR. This table holds 300,000 to 350,000 clones, about 85% found once. Sequencing was performed on peripheral blood. The receptors were sampled from a man aged 18-30 years with active or convalescent COVID-19.

The genes are TRBV15 and TRBJ2-1; TRBD2 matches 7 bases. This CDR3 has 15 amino acids. The ends lost 6 bases at V and 7 bases at J; junction bases unmatched: 12. CDR1 and CDR2 (germline): LNHNV, YYDKDF (reference sequence). The CDR3 is CATSYVRGFPNEQFF. In DNA, the CDR3 is TGTGCCACCAGTTATGTGCGGGGGTTTCCTAATGAGCAGTTCTTC.

The V call is TRBV27, the J call TRBJ1-1; 9 nucleotides agree with TRBD1. Germline values: CDR1 MNHEY, CDR2 SMNVEV (reference sequence). The V segment lost 4 bases and the J segment 4 bases; nucleotides outside the gene matches: 7. The CDR3 is 15 residues long. CDR3 DNA sequence: TGTGCCAGCAGTTCCGCCGGGACAGGGCTCACTGAAGCTTTCTTT. It encodes CASSSAGTGLTEAFF.

The V gene is TRBV29-1, the J gene TRBJ2-1, with 10 bases that match TRBD2. The CDR3 runs 16 residues. Germline CDR1 SQVTM, CDR2 ANQGSEA. V shed 6 bases, J shed 7 bases, and the junction held 15 bases outside the gene matches. CDR3 DNA sequence: TGCAGCGTCCAAGGGCGGCTAGCGGGAGTTGGGAATGAGCAGTTCTTC. Its translation is CSVQGRLAGVGNEQFF.

This rearrangement joins TRBV15 to TRBJ2-5, with 7 bases identical to TRBD2. This CDR3 is 16 amino acids long. V lost 0 bases and J lost 5; bases outside the gene matches: 9. CDR1 and CDR2 (germline): LNHNV, YYDKDF (reference sequence). The CDR3 region has the DNA TGTGCCACCAGCAGAGATCTGCCTAGCGGAGGGGAGACCCAGTACTTC. Translating gives CATSRDLPSGGETQYF. The whole variable domain, filled in from reference TRBV15 and TRBJ2-5, reads DAMVIQNPRYQVTQFGKPVTLSCSQTLNHNVMYWYQQKSSQAPKLLFHYYDKDFNNEADTPDNFQSRRPNTSFCFLDIRSPGLGDTAMYLCATSRDLPSGGETQYFGPGTRLLVL.

The rearrangement uses TRBV7-3 and TRBJ2-3, with TRBD2 matching over 7 bases. The CDR3 runs to 15 residues. The junction had 4 bases not matched to a gene; V was cut back by 2 bases and J by 2 bases. The germline CDR1 and CDR2 sequences are SGHTA and FQGTGA. CDR3 nucleotides: TGTGCCAGCAGCTTAGGGGGGGACGTCACAGATACGCAGTATTTT. Translated: CASSLGGDVTDTQYF. Full variable domain (outside the CDR3, taken from reference TRBV7-3 and TRBJ2-3): GAGVSQTPSNKVTEKGKYVELRCDPISGHTALYWYRQSLGQGPEFLIYFQGTGAADDSGLPNDRFFAVRPEGSVSTLKIQRTERGDSAVYLCASSLGGDVTDTQYFGPGTRLTVL.

The V and J genes are TRBV4-1 and TRBJ2-5, with D possibly matching TRBD1 (6 bases). This CDR3 contains 17 residues. CDR1 is MGHRA, CDR2 YSYEKL, per germline. V was clipped by 1 base and J by 0 bases, with 15 bases between them. CDR3 residues: CASSQVVGGTNQETQYF. The CDR3 nucleotides are TGCGCCAGCAGCCAAGTGGTAGGGGGTACCAACCAAGAGACCCAGTACTTC.

This clone was observed a handful of times. This chain uses TRBV15 with TRBJ1-3, with D unresolved. This CDR3 is 16 amino acids long. Germline CDR1 is LNHNV and CDR2 is YYDKDF (reference sequence). The V and J ends lost 0 bases and 0 bases respectively, with 9 bases between them. CDR3 sequence reads: CATSRDGVRSGNTIYF. CDR3 bases: TGTGCCACCAGCAGAGATGGAGTACGCTCTGGAAACACCATATATTTT.

V usage is TRBV4-3 and J usage is TRBJ1-1, with TRBD1 matching 8 bases. The CDR3 is made up of 13 amino acids. The germline V gene has CDR1 LGHNA and CDR2 YSLEER. The V and J ends lost 4 bases and 7 bases, in that order; junction bases with no gene match: 5. CDR3 protein: CASSPTGENEAFF. The CDR3 DNA reads TGCGCCAGCAGCCCGACAGGGGAAAATGAAGCTTTCTTT.

The table lists this clone with a few counts. The chain has TRBV5-1 and TRBJ2-3, with a weak D call TRBD1 (5 bases). The CDR3 spans 14 residues. The germline CDR1 and CDR2 sequences are SGHRS and YFSETQ. Trimming left V 2 bases short and J 4 bases short, with 11 bases between. As DNA, the CDR3 is TGCGCCAGCAGCTTCCAGGGTAGCCCAGATACGCAGTATTTT. This translates into CASSFQGSPDTQYF.

The chain is built from TRBV5-6 and TRBJ2-6, with D possibly TRBD2 on 6 matching bases. Germline V CDR1 and CDR2: SGHDT, YYEEEE. Trimming pared 0 bases from V and 5 bases from J, leaving 9 bases between. CDR3 length: 15 residues. CDR3 sequence: CASSLGRGRANVLTF. The DNA for the CDR3 is TGTGCCAGCAGCTTGGGGAGGGGCCGGGCCAACGTCCTGACTTTC.

This chain uses TRBV12-2 with TRBJ1-2. TRBV12-2 is a pseudogene locus. The CDR3 runs 13 residues. In DNA form, the CDR3 reads TGTGCAAGTCGCTTAATAACTAACTATGGCTACACCTTC. Translation: CASRLITNYGYTF.

This chain links TRBV7-6 with TRBJ2-1, with 12 bases matching TRBD2. The germline V gene has CDR1 SGHVS and CDR2 FNYEAQ. V lost 3 bases, J lost 15 bases, and 9 bases stayed unmatched. The CDR3 loop spans 14 amino acids. CDR3 DNA sequence: TGTGCCAGCAGCTTTAAACTAGCGGGGGGAGACCTGTTCTTC. Translating it yields CASSFKLAGGDLFF.

This chain connects TRBV4-3 to TRBJ1-4, with 11 bases identical to TRBD1. Germline-derived CDR1 and CDR2 are LGHNA and YSLEER. V lost 3 bases and J lost 0; bases outside the gene matches: 3. The CDR3 length is 17 residues. CDR3 protein: CASSQDRGLATNEKLFF. CDR3 in DNA: TGCGCCAGCAGCCAGGACAGGGGGCTTGCAACTAATGAAAAACTGTTTTTT.

The chain uses TRBV2 and TRBJ1-4, with D unresolved. The CDR3 has 12 amino acids. V was pared by 6 bases and J by 5 bases, with 7 bases between. The germline V gene has CDR1 SNHLY and CDR2 FYNNEI. The CDR3 coding sequence is TGTGCCAGCAGGGGAGTGAATGAAAAACTGTTTTTT. The encoded protein is CASRGVNEKLFF.

The CDR3 is CASSSDRPAEAFF. The CDR3 DNA sequence: TGTGCCAGCTCAAGCGACAGGCCGGCTGAAGCTTTCTTT. The genes are TRBV18 and TRBJ1-1; a weak D match, TRBD1 (6 bases). Looked up from germline, CDR1 is KGHSH and CDR2 is LQKENI. CDR3 length: 13 amino acids. V shed 5 bases and J shed 6 bases, with 13 bases lying between them. Full variable domain (remainder filled in from reference TRBV18 and TRBJ1-1): NAGVMQNPRHLVRRRGQEARLRCSPMKGHSHVYWYRQLPEEGLKFMVYLQKENIIDESGMPKERFSAEFPKEGPSILRIQQVVRGDSAAYFCASSSDRPAEAFFGQGTRLTVV.

The chain combines TRBV11-3 with TRBJ2-1; D is possibly TRBD1 (6 bases). The CDR3 covers 16 residues. V was pared by 2 bases and J by 2 bases, with 13 bases between. Germline assignment: CDR1 SGHNT and CDR2 YENEEA. The CDR3 DNA reads as TGTGCCAGCAGCTTACAGGGGAGCCCTCCCTACAATGAGCAGTTCTTC. Translation: CASSLQGSPPYNEQFF.